This TCR beta chain comes out of a study of identical twins. Study outcomes and limitations: Part of the zero-insertion signal could reflect confounding by invariant MAIT and iNKT cells. Models predicted too little out-of-frame TCR alpha sharing in monozygotic twins.

This clonotype was counted a few times. The target antigen is unknown. The cDNA had a unique molecular identifier and a template-switch universal primer site. MiXCR, applied by TCRdb to the 5' RACE reads, yields one record per CDR3 protein. Of 350,000 or so distinct CDR3 sequences in the sample, 10% to 15% were seen once. J gave up 1 base and V 8 bases, and 9 bases lay outside the gene matches. Germline V gives CDR1 SNHLY, CDR2 FYNNEI. The CDR3 loop spans 15 amino acids. This same sample was also taken into another study, of yellow fever vaccine responses in identical twins.

The source of this sequence is a woman under 30 in good health. The rearrangement links TRBV2 to TRBJ2-5; 8 bases match TRBD2. Material: CD8+ T cells sorted from blood. The CDR3 DNA follows: TGTGCCAGCCTCACTCAACGGGAGGGCCAAGAGACCCAGTACTTC. Residues: CASLTQREGQETQYF. The whole variable domain, filled in from reference TRBV2 and TRBJ2-5, reads EPEVTQTPSHQVTQMGQEVILRCVPISNHLYFYWYRQILGQKVEFLVSFYNNEISEKSEIFDDQFSVERPDGSNFTLKIRSTKLEDSAMYFCASLTQREGQETQYFGPGTRLLVL.